The rows below give T cell receptor beta chains drawn from one sample of a study of T cell responses to AZD1222 COVID-19 vaccine. The protocol was immunoSEQ multiplex PCR, while the TCRdb copy is restricted to in-frame clones and leaves out a portion. Among 100,000 to 150,000 clones listed, approximately 88% were seen once. Material: peripheral blood, obtained on day 0 of AZD1222 vaccination. The receptors shown here come from an adult in good health. Each CDR3 is given with its conserved first and last residue. Fields, in order: J gene, V gene, D gene, clone size, CDR3 DNA, CDR3 protein. A D gene is named only where the DNA matches it firmly. Size tells how often a clone was seen (once, few, many) or the class of an expanded clone, and some rows leave it out.

J: TRBJ1-1; V: TRBV3-1/TRBV3-2; D: NA; size: NA; DNA: TGTGCCAGCAGCCAACCCCAGGCGTACAGACGCGCCACTGAAGCTTTCTTT; CDR3: CASSQPQAYRRATEAFF
J: TRBJ1-3; V: TRBV7-9; D: NA; size: once; DNA: TGTGCCAGCAGCTTGACAGGAAGCTCTGGAAACACCATATATTTT; CDR3: CASSLTGSSGNTIYF
J: TRBJ1-2; V: TRBV4-3; D: NA; size: NA; DNA: TGCGCCAGCAGCCAAGATAGGGGCTCTAACTATGGCTACACCTTC; CDR3: CASSQDRGSNYGYTF
J: TRBJ1-5; V: TRBV27; D: NA; size: NA; DNA: TGTGCCAGCAGTCCAGGACAGCGAAATCAGCCCCAGCATTTT; CDR3: CASSPGQRNQPQHF
J: TRBJ2-5; V: TRBV29-1; D: TRBD1; size: NA; DNA: TGCAGCGGGGGACCGGGACAGGGACAAGAGACCCAGTACTTC; CDR3: CSGGPGQGQETQYF
J: TRBJ1-1; V: TRBV16; D: NA; size: NA; DNA: TGTGCCAGCACTGTTGGCTTCACTGAAGCTTTCTTT; CDR3: CASTVGFTEAFF
J: TRBJ1-2; V: TRBV25-1; D: NA; size: NA; DNA: TGTGCCAGCAGTGAAACTAAGGAAGAGGGCTACACCTTC; CDR3: CASSETKEEGYTF
J: TRBJ1-1; V: TRBV20-1; D: NA; size: NA; DNA: TGCAGTGCTACTCTCGGACGGGAAGCTTTCTTT; CDR3: CSATLGREAFF
J: TRBJ1-4; V: TRBV4-3; D: TRBD1; size: few; DNA: TGCGCCAGCAGCCTTTATGGGGACAGGGTTGAAAAACTGTTTTTT; CDR3: CASSLYGDRVEKLFF
J: TRBJ2-1; V: TRBV11-3; D: NA; size: once; DNA: TGTGCCAGCAGCTTAGGGGGCGGAGTGTACAATGAGCAGTTCTTC; CDR3: CASSLGGGVYNEQFF
J: TRBJ2-7; V: TRBV5-1; D: NA; size: NA; DNA: TGCGCCAGCAGCTTGGAAAAAGCCTCCTACGAGCAGTACTTC; CDR3: CASSLEKASYEQYF
J: TRBJ1-2; V: TRBV5-6; D: TRBD1; size: NA; DNA: TGTGCCAGCAGCCGTAAGGTGGACAGGAACTATGGCTACACCTTC; CDR3: CASSRKVDRNYGYTF
J: TRBJ2-7; V: TRBV14; D: NA; size: NA; DNA: TGTGCCAGCAGCCATTCCTACGAGCAGTACTTC; CDR3: CASSHSYEQYF
J: TRBJ2-1; V: TRBV11-1; D: TRBD2; size: NA; DNA: TGTGCCAGCAGCTTACAGCGGGGGGGCCATTCGGAGAAGCAGTTCTTC; CDR3: CASSLQRGGHSEKQFF
J: TRBJ2-2; V: TRBV10-3; D: TRBD1; size: NA; DNA: TGTGCCATCAGTGTTGGGGGACAGGGGCGCGCGGGGGAGCTGTTTTTT; CDR3: CAISVGGQGRAGELFF
J: TRBJ1-5; V: TRBV2; D: NA; size: NA; DNA: TGTGCCAGCTTGGCGGGGGTGGATCAGCCCCAGCATTTT; CDR3: CASLAGVDQPQHF
J: TRBJ2-5; V: TRBV13; D: NA; size: NA; DNA: TGTGCCAGCAGCTTAGGCCCCCTGGGAGGAGAGACCCAGTACTTC; CDR3: CASSLGPLGGETQYF
J: TRBJ1-5; V: TRBV2; D: NA; size: NA; DNA: TGTGCCAGCAGTGATTCAGGTCAGCCCCAGCATTTT; CDR3: CASSDSGQPQHF
J: TRBJ2-7; V: TRBV5-1; D: TRBD1; size: NA; DNA: TGCGCCAGCAGCTTGAATCCGGGACAGGGTAGCTACGAGCAGTACTTC; CDR3: CASSLNPGQGSYEQYF
J: TRBJ1-2; V: TRBV6-6; D: TRBD1; size: NA; DNA: TGTGCCAGCAGTCACCATTCAAGGAGGGGGCGCGACGATGGCTACACCTTC; CDR3: CASSHHSRRGRDDGYTF
J: TRBJ1-2; V: TRBV4-1; D: NA; size: once; DNA: TGCGCCAGCAGCCAAGGGGGAAGTGGCTACACCTTC; CDR3: CASSQGGSGYTF
J: TRBJ2-7; V: TRBV10-1; D: NA; size: NA; DNA: TGCGCCAGCAGTGGTTTCCCCTCGGACGGAATCTACGAGCAGTACTTC; CDR3: CASSGFPSDGIYEQYF
J: TRBJ1-3; V: TRBV7-2; D: NA; size: NA; DNA: TGTGCCAGCAGCTTGGTATACCTCTCTGGAAACACCATATATTTT; CDR3: CASSLVYLSGNTIYF
J: TRBJ2-7; V: TRBV7-2; D: NA; size: NA; DNA: TGTGCCAGCAGCTCAGACCCGGCCTACGAGCAGTACTTC; CDR3: CASSSDPAYEQYF
J: TRBJ2-3; V: TRBV30; D: NA; size: NA; DNA: TGTGCCTGGAGTGCCGCGTCGGGGGCAGATACGCAGTATTTT; CDR3: CAWSAASGADTQYF
J: TRBJ2-1; V: TRBV30; D: NA; size: NA; DNA: TGTGCCTGGAGGGACTCCCGACTCCATGAGCAGTTCTTC; CDR3: CAWRDSRLHEQFF
J: TRBJ2-5; V: TRBV12-3/TRBV12-4; D: NA; size: NA; DNA: TGTGCCAGCAGCCCCCGGGTAGAGACCCAGTACTTC; CDR3: CASSPRVETQYF
J: TRBJ1-2; V: TRBV19; D: TRBD1; size: NA; DNA: TGTGCCAGTAGTTCCCGAACACAGGGGGCGCGCGGCTACACCTTC; CDR3: CASSSRTQGARGYTF
J: TRBJ1-2; V: TRBV6-5; D: NA; size: NA; DNA: TGTGCCAGCCAGGCACCTAACTCCCCCTATGGCTACACCTTC; CDR3: CASQAPNSPYGYTF
J: TRBJ1-5; V: TRBV5-5; D: NA; size: NA; DNA: TGTGCCAGCAGCTTGGAAGGTGTCTCCCCTTCCCAGCCCCAGCATTTT; CDR3: CASSLEGVSPSQPQHF
J: TRBJ1-1; V: TRBV7-9; D: NA; size: few; DNA: TGTGCCAGCAGCTCGAGGGGGGAAGCTTTCTTT; CDR3: CASSSRGEAFF
J: TRBJ1-1; V: TRBV3-1/TRBV3-2; D: NA; size: NA; DNA: TGTGCCAGCAGCTTAAGGGCGGGGCGGGCAGCTTTCTTT; CDR3: CASSLRAGRAAFF
J: TRBJ1-2; V: TRBV30; D: NA; size: NA; DNA: TGTGCCTGGAGTGTGGAGGGCTATGGCTACACCTTC; CDR3: CAWSVEGYGYTF
J: TRBJ1-6; V: TRBV6-4; D: NA; size: NA; DNA: TGTGCCAGCAGTGAGATTGTATTCAACTTACCCCTCCACTTT; CDR3: CASSEIVFNLPLHF
J: TRBJ1-4; V: TRBV4-1; D: NA; size: NA; DNA: TGCGCCAGCAGCCAAGAGCGAGTGGGGGTTTTTGAAAAACTGTTTTTT; CDR3: CASSQERVGVFEKLFF
J: TRBJ2-2; V: TRBV9; D: TRBD1; size: NA; DNA: TGTGCCAGCAGCACTGGGACAGGGAAACGGGCCGGGGAGCTGTTTTTT; CDR3: CASSTGTGKRAGELFF
J: TRBJ1-4; V: TRBV21-1; D: NA; size: NA; DNA: TGTGCCAGCAGCAATTCGTCTGAAAAACTGTTTTTT; CDR3: CASSNSSEKLFF
J: TRBJ2-1; V: TRBV7-9; D: NA; size: NA; DNA: TGTGCCAGCACCTTAGACTACGTACCAGCCAATGAGCAGTTCTTC; CDR3: CASTLDYVPANEQFF
J: TRBJ2-7; V: TRBV5-6; D: TRBD1; size: NA; DNA: TGTGCCAGCAGCGAGGACAGGAGCTACGAGCAGTACTTC; CDR3: CASSEDRSYEQYF
J: TRBJ1-4; V: TRBV7-9; D: NA; size: NA; DNA: TGTGCCAGCAGCTTATTACAGAGTGAAAAACTGTTTTTT; CDR3: CASSLLQSEKLFF
J: TRBJ1-4; V: TRBV5-4; D: NA; size: NA; DNA: TGTGCCAGCAGCGACCGGCGACAAGCAACTAATGAAAAACTGTTTTTT; CDR3: CASSDRRQATNEKLFF
J: TRBJ1-6; V: TRBV15; D: NA; size: NA; DNA: TGTGCCACCAGCAGAGCCGATGGGGGGTCCCCCCTCCACTTT; CDR3: CATSRADGGSPLHF
J: TRBJ2-7; V: TRBV7-2; D: TRBD1; size: NA; DNA: TGTGCCAGCAGCCCCCCCGACAGGGGGCTCGAGCAGTACTTC; CDR3: CASSPPDRGLEQYF
J: TRBJ1-5; V: TRBV4-1; D: NA; size: NA; DNA: TGCGCCAGCAGCCAAGTGTACTCTGGGGGGGAGGGCAATCAGCCCCAGCATTTT; CDR3: CASSQVYSGGEGNQPQHF
J: TRBJ2-1; V: TRBV5-1; D: NA; size: NA; DNA: TGCGCCAGCAGCCCTACAGCCGAGGCCCATGAGCAGTTCTTC; CDR3: CASSPTAEAHEQFF
J: TRBJ1-4; V: TRBV29-1; D: NA; size: NA; DNA: TGCAGCGTTGGGGGGGTAGGAAATGAAAAACTGTTTTTT; CDR3: CSVGGVGNEKLFF
J: TRBJ2-7; V: TRBV12-3/TRBV12-4; D: NA; size: NA; DNA: TGTGCCAGCAGTTTATCACCTCGGACCGAGCAGTACTTC; CDR3: CASSLSPRTEQYF
J: TRBJ2-7; V: TRBV19; D: NA; size: NA; DNA: TGTGCCAGTAGTATCGCAGGGGCGGCCTACGAGCAGTACTTC; CDR3: CASSIAGAAYEQYF
J: TRBJ1-1; V: TRBV5-1; D: NA; size: NA; DNA: TGCGCCAGCACGAGCATGGGGGAAGCTTTCTTT; CDR3: CASTSMGEAFF